This T cell receptor beta chain was recovered during a study of identical twins. V lost 1 base and J lost 4; bases outside the gene matches: 4. The CDR3 spans 16 residues. Germline CDR1 is MGHRA and CDR2 is YSYEKL. Of note for this clonotype: Its antigen is not known.

Study-wide results and limits: Memory repertoires lacked the insertion deficit that abundant cord blood beta clonotypes showed.

TCRdb passed the 5' RACE reads through MiXCR, listing each CDR3 protein once. In the table there are about 530,000 distinct CDR3 sequences, about 22% of which are singletons. This sample also belongs to another study, concerning yellow fever vaccine responses in identical twins.

This rearrangement joins TRBV4-1 to TRBJ2-1, with 10 bases lining up with TRBD2. Sequencing was carried out using CD4+ T cells sorted from blood. The TCR sequence derives from a young woman in good health. In DNA, the CDR3 is TGCGCCAGCAGCCAAGTCGGACTAGCGGTTTACAATGAGCAGTTCTTC. Translating it yields CASSQVGLAVYNEQFF.